This TCR beta chain was profiled in a study of cytomegalovirus exposure and HLA in healthy donors. Whole-study findings and limits: Reportedly, fewer N-insertions than the approximately 690-donor mean appeared in an Asian-associated ancestry cluster in a later analysis.

60 Vbeta and 13 Jbeta primers were used in PCR. TCRdb keeps only in-frame clones here, not all; method: immunoSEQ multiplex PCR. Of roughly 200,000 clones listed, about three quarters were seen once; the top ten hold more than 3%. The CDR3 is 14 amino acids. Trimming stripped 5 bases from V and 5 bases from J, with 12 bases between. Looked up from germline, CDR1 is MNHEY and CDR2 is SVGAGI. Only a few counts were recorded for this clone. Its antigen remains unidentified. The sequenced sample consisted of PBMCs. The receptor's source is a woman aged 55 to 70 in good health and CMV-seropositive. The J gene is TRBJ2-2, the V gene TRBV6-5, with a weak D call TRBD2 (5 bases). This chain's CDR3 is CASSPAWETGELFF. DNA of the CDR3: TGTGCCAGCAGTCCGGCCTGGGAGACCGGGGAGCTGTTTTTT.